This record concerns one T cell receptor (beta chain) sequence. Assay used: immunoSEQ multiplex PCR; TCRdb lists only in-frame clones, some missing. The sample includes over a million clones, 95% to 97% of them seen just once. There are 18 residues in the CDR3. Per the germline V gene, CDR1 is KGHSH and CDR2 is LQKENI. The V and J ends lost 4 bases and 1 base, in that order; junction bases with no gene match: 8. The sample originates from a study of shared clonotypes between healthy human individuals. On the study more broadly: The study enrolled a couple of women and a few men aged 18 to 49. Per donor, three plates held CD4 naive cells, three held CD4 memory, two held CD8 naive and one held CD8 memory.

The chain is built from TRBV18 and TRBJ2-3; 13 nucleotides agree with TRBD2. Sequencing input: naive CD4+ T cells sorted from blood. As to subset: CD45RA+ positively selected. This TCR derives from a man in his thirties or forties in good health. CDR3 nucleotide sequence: TGTGCCAGCTCACTACTAGCGGGAGGGCTCCCCGGCACAGATACGCAGTATTTT. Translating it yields CASSLLAGGLPGTDTQYF.